The clone carrying this TCR beta chain showed up many times. Its antigen is not known. The data derive from a study of T-cell reconstitution after alpha-beta-depleted transplantation in children. Whole-study findings and limits: Surviving recipient T cells and thymic progenitors produced the high day-60 TCRbeta diversity seen in some patients. Approximately two months post-transplant, alpha-beta T cells reportedly originated from several hundred expanded graft clones. It was newly produced T cells that mostly accounted for T-cell counts and diversity one year after transplant.

The library targeted TCRbeta and was prepared with unique molecular identifiers. A single record per CDR3 protein comes from TCRdb applying MiXCR to the PCR reads. Of tens of thousands of distinct CDR3 sequences in the sample, roughly 6% were seen once. V was clipped by 5 bases and J by 10 bases; unmatched bases: 19. Germline CDR1 reads MNHEY; CDR2 reads SVGAGI. This CDR3 comprises 18 residues. The sample here was PBMCs, mostly from graft donor cells, taken 180 days after TCRalphabeta/CD19-depleted stem cell transplant. This sequence originates from a male patient younger than 18 who had a stem cell transplant for acute myeloid leukemia, so the T cells may come from the graft donor. The chain links TRBV6-5 to TRBJ2-1; 11 nucleotides align to TRBD2. The CDR3 DNA reads TGTGCCAGCAGTCGACTAGCGGGATTCGCCCATTCGACGGCGGAGCAGTTCTTC. Translated, it gives CASSRLAGFAHSTAEQFF.